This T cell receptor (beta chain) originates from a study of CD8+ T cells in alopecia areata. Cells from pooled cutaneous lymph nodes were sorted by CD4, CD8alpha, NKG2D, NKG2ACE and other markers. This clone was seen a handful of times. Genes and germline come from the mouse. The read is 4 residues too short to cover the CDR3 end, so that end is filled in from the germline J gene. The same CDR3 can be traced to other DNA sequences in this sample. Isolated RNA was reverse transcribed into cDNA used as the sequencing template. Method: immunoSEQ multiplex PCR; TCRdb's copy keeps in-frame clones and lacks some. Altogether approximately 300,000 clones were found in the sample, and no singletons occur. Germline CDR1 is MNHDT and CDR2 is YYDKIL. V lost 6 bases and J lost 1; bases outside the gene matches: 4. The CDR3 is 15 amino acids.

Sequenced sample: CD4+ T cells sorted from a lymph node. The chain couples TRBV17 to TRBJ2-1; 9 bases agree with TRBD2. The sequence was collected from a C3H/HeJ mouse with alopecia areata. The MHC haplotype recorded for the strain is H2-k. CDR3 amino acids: CASRGTGNNYAEQFF. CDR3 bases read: TGTGCTAGCAGGGGGACTGGGAACAACTATGCT.